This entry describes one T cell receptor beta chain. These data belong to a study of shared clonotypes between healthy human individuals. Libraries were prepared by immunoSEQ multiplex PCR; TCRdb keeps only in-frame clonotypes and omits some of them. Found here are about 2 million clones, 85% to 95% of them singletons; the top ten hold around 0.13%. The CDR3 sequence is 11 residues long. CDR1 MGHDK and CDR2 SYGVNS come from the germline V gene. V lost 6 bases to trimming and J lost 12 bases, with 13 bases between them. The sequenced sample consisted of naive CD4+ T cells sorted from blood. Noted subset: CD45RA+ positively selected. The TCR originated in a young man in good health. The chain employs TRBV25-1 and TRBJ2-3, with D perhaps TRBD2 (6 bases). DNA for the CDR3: TGTGCCAGCAGGGGCGGACTATTTCAGTATTTT. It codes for CASRGGLFQYF.